The 20 T cell receptor beta chains below come from one sample, sequenced in a study of blood T cell repertoires in COVID-19. TCRdb keeps only in-frame clones here, not all; method: immunoSEQ multiplex PCR. Altogether under 350,000 clones are present, under 90% being singletons, with the ten largest covering approximately 2%. The sample consisted of PBMCs or T cells enriched from blood (not recorded which). These receptors were obtained from a woman aged 55-69 years who had recovered from COVID-19.

This rearrangement joins TRBV9 to TRBJ2-7; TRBD2 is a possible D gene (7 bases). The CDR3 extends over 15 amino acids. Germline loops: CDR1 SGDLS, CDR2 YYNGEE. V gave up 0 bases and J gave up 3 bases, with 13 bases separating them. CDR3 DNA sequence: TGTGCCAGCAGCGTAGCTGCGGGGGCCATCTACGAGCAGTACTTC. Translated, it gives CASSVAAGAIYEQYF.

The chain is built from TRBV19 and TRBJ1-2, with D tentatively TRBD1 (5 bases). V lost 4 bases to trimming and J lost 6 bases, with 12 bases between them. The CDR3 contains 13 residues. Germline values: CDR1 LNHDA, CDR2 SQIVND (reference sequence). CDR3 protein: CASSTGGGDGYTF. The CDR3 DNA is TGTGCCAGTAGTACGGGCGGAGGGGATGGCTACACCTTC.

This chain links TRBV9 with TRBJ1-4; maybe TRBD1 (5 bases). The germline CDR1 and CDR2 sequences are SGDLS and YYNGEE. V was cut by 4 bases and J by 3 bases, with 16 bases left in between. This CDR3 has 16 amino acids. CDR3 in amino acids: CASSPGGLRPNEKLFF. As DNA, the CDR3 is TGTGCCAGCAGCCCCGGGGGATTACGGCCTAATGAAAAACTGTTTTTT.

The V gene is TRBV28, the J gene TRBJ1-2; D is uncertain. Germline CDR1 reads MDHEN; CDR2 reads SYDVKM. This CDR3 contains 16 residues. V lost 2 bases and J 8 bases, leaving 21 bases between the germline ends. CDR3 DNA: TGTGCCAGCAGTTTACAAGGAACGAAAATTTACGGGGGCTACACCTTC. Translated: CASSLQGTKIYGGYTF.

J is TRBJ2-5 and V is TRBV11-1, with TRBD2 matching 10 bases. The CDR3 runs 15 residues. J lost 5 bases, V lost 3 bases, and 6 bases had no gene match. Germline values: CDR1 SGHAT, CDR2 FQDESV (reference sequence). CDR3 coding DNA: TGTGCCAGCAGCTTGGCTAGCGGGAGAGTGGAGACCCAGTACTTC. Encoded protein: CASSLASGRVETQYF.

The rearrangement joins TRBV5-4 to TRBJ1-4; D is perhaps TRBD1 (6 bases). Germline CDR1 reads SGHNT; CDR2 reads YYREEE (reference sequence). The CDR3 totals 13 residues. The germline V and J ends were trimmed by 4 bases and 5 bases, with 9 bases remaining between them. CDR3 residues: CASSQGSNEKLFF. CDR3 nucleotides: TGTGCCAGCAGCCAGGGGTCGAATGAAAAACTGTTTTTT.

Turning to this clone: At one of its ends the junction is not consistent with the germline gene, which may arise from a read error. The chain is built from TRBV6-1 and TRBJ1-5; TRBD1 aligns across 8 bases. Germline V gives CDR1 MNHNS, CDR2 SASEGT. The CDR3 totals 15 residues. CDR3 sequence: CASGDRDRPNQPQHF. Written as DNA, the CDR3 is TGTGCCAGCGGTGACCGGGACAGGCCCAATCAGCCCCAGCATTTT.

The chain combines TRBV20-1 with TRBJ1-2; D gene ambiguous. V was shortened by 6 bases and J by 4 bases, with 9 bases between the two germline ends. This CDR3 is built from 11 residues. Germline loops: CDR1 DFQATT, CDR2 SNEGSKA (reference sequence). The CDR3 region has the DNA TGCAGTGCCGAAGCAGGCTATGGCTACACCTTC. Amino acids: CSAEAGYGYTF.

The chain couples TRBV9 to TRBJ1-1; no clear D gene. Trimming took 1 base from V and 6 from J, leaving 13 bases between them. The length of the CDR3 is 14 residues. Germline V gene sequence: CDR1 SGDLS, CDR2 YYNGEE. The CDR3 bases are TGTGCCAGCAGCGTAATGACGGGTCATCCTGAAGCTTTCTTT. This encodes CASSVMTGHPEAFF.

The chain is built from TRBV4-1 and TRBJ2-7, with D uncertain. There are 13 residues in the CDR3. Trimming took 1 base from V and 3 from J, leaving 7 bases between them. CDR1 and CDR2 (germline): MGHRA, YSYEKL. The DNA for the CDR3 is TGCGCCAGCAGCCAAGGGCAGCGCTACGAGCAGTACTTC. It encodes CASSQGQRYEQYF.

The J gene is TRBJ1-4, the V gene TRBV30, with TRBD1 matching over 9 bases. The CDR3 runs 13 residues. Unmatched junction bases numbered 3, after V lost 4 bases and J lost 6 bases. Looked up from germline, CDR1 is GTSNPN and CDR2 is SVGIG (reference sequence). The CDR3 protein is CAWIRDRDEKLFF. The CDR3 DNA reads TGTGCCTGGATCCGGGACAGGGATGAAAAACTGTTTTTT. Supplemented by reference TRBV30 and TRBJ1-4, the full variable domain reads SQTIHQWPATLVQPVGSPLSLECTVEGTSNPNLYWYRQAAGRGLQLLFYSVGIGQISSEVPQNLSASRPQDRQFILSSKKLLLSDSGFYLCAWIRDRDEKLFFGSGTQLSVL.

The V and J genes are TRBV18 and TRBJ2-7; D unclear. The CDR3 spans 14 residues. Germline assignment: CDR1 KGHSH and CDR2 LQKENI. V lost 3 bases and J 1 base, leaving 10 bases between the germline ends. DNA of the CDR3: TGTGCCAGCTCACCGGTCCCCGAGTCCTACGAGCAGTACTTC. Protein product: CASSPVPESYEQYF.

Concerning this clone itself: Distinct nucleotide sequences in the sample also encode this CDR3. The chain employs TRBV6-5 and TRBJ1-2; D not certain. Germline lookup yields CDR1 MNHEY and CDR2 SVGAGI. This CDR3 contains 14 residues. V shed 3 bases and J shed 2 bases, with 10 bases lying between them. The CDR3 is CASSYSGGNYGYTF. CDR3 nucleotide sequence: TGTGCCAGCAGTTATTCGGGCGGGAACTATGGCTACACCTTC.

The genes are TRBV5-8 and TRBJ2-7; 12 positions match TRBD2. Germline trimming cut 2 bases from V and 6 bases from J; bases unmatched to any gene: 9. The germline V gene has CDR1 SGHTS and CDR2 YDEGEE. CDR3 length: 16 amino acids. For the CDR3, the DNA is TGTGCCAGCAGCTTACTAGCGGGGGGATCACCTCCCGAGCAGTACTTC. Translation: CASSLLAGGSPPEQYF.

This chain connects TRBV19 to TRBJ2-1; a weak D match, TRBD2 (6 bases). V lost 8 bases, J lost 8 bases, and 25 bases lay in between. The CDR3 runs 16 residues. The germline V gene has CDR1 LNHDA and CDR2 SQIVND (reference sequence). For the CDR3, the DNA is TGTGCCAGTGCTCCCCTTGAAACTAGCAGGTACGATGAGCAGTTCTTC. Translated: CASAPLETSRYDEQFF.

There are a few counts of this clone. The rearrangement uses TRBV7-9 and TRBJ2-3; D is perhaps TRBD1 (6 bases). This CDR3 is built from 12 residues. Trimming shortened V by 9 bases and J by 0 bases, and 7 bases separated the two germline ends. Per the germline V gene, CDR1 is SEHNR and CDR2 is FQNEAQ (reference sequence). CDR3 sequence (DNA): TGTGCCAGGACAGGTAGCACAGATACGCAGTATTTT. Translation gives CARTGSTDTQYF. The complete variable domain, with remaining parts taken from reference TRBV7-9 and TRBJ2-3, reads DTGVSQNPRHKITKRGQNVTFRCDPISEHNRLYWYRQTLGQGPEFLTYFQNEAQLEKSRLLSDRFSAERPKGSFSTLEIQRTEQGDSAMYLCARTGSTDTQYFGPGTRLTVL.

The chain has TRBV9 and TRBJ1-1, with TRBD1 matching 8 bases. The CDR3 has 14 amino acids. Germline CDR1 reads SGDLS; CDR2 reads YYNGEE. V lost 3 bases and J lost 0; bases outside the gene matches: 1. As DNA, the CDR3 is TGTGCCAGCAGCGGGGGACAGGTGAACACTGAAGCTTTCTTT. Residues: CASSGGQVNTEAFF.

This clone occurred once. The chain joins TRBV28 to TRBJ2-7; no clear D gene. This CDR3 spans 12 amino acids. Germline CDR1 reads MDHEN; CDR2 reads SYDVKM. V lost 6 bases and J lost 7, with 13 bases in between. The CDR3 protein is CASRLNGLEQYF. As DNA, the CDR3 is TGTGCCAGCAGGTTGAACGGTTTGGAGCAGTACTTC. Full variable domain (outside the CDR3, taken from reference TRBV28 and TRBJ2-7): DVKVTQSSRYLVKRTGEKVFLECVQDMDHENMFWYRQDPGLGLRLIYFSYDVKMKEKGDIPEGYSVSREKKERFSLILESASTNQTSMYLCASRLNGLEQYFGPGTRLTVT.

CDR3: CASSPRRDSNEQFF. CDR3 in DNA: TGTGCCAGCTCACCCCGCCGGGACAGCAATGAGCAGTTCTTC. The chain employs TRBV18 and TRBJ2-1; 7 nucleotides agree with TRBD1. The CDR3 runs 14 residues. The junction had 5 bases not matched to a gene; V was cut back by 3 bases and J by 6 bases. From germline, CDR1 is KGHSH and CDR2 LQKENI.

V and J are TRBV5-1 and TRBJ1-4; 8 bases agree with TRBD1. Germline CDR1 reads SGHRS; CDR2 reads YFSETQ. This CDR3 has 15 residues. Trimming at V came to 4 bases and at J to 3 bases, leaving 5 bases not matched to a gene. The DNA of the CDR3 is TGCGCCAGCAGCCGGGCAGGGGGCCCTAATGAAAAACTGTTTTTT. Residues: CASSRAGGPNEKLFF.